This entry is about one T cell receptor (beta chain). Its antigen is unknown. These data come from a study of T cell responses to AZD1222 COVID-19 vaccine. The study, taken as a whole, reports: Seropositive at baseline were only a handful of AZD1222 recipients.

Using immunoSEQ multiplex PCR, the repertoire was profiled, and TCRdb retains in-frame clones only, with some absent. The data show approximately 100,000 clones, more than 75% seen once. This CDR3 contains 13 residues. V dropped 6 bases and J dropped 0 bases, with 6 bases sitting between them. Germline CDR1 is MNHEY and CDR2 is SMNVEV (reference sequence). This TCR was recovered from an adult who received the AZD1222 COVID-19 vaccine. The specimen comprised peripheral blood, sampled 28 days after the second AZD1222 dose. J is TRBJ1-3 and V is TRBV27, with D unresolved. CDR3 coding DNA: TGTGCCAGCAGAGCCCCCTCTGGAAACACCATATATTTT. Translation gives CASRAPSGNTIYF.